The 17 T cell receptor beta chains below all came from one sample that was sequenced in a study of blood T cell repertoires in COVID-19. The protocol was immunoSEQ multiplex PCR, while the TCRdb copy is restricted to in-frame clones and leaves out a portion. In the table there are 100,000 to 150,000 clones, around 79% of which are singletons. The sequenced sample consisted of peripheral blood. The receptors were sampled from a man between 65 and 85 years old with acute or convalescent COVID-19.

The count of this clone is one. This chain uses TRBV5-1 with TRBJ1-1, with 9 bases that match TRBD1. The germline gives CDR1 SGHRS, CDR2 YFSETQ. J lost 3 bases, V lost 4 bases, and 4 bases had no gene match. This CDR3 is built from 14 residues. The CDR3, as DNA: TGCGCCAGCAGCCCGACAGGGGGGCACACTGAAGCTTTCTTT. Its protein is CASSPTGGHTEAFF.

V usage is TRBV18 and J usage is TRBJ2-1, with TRBD2 matching over 10 bases. The CDR3 has 16 residues. CDR1 and CDR2 (germline): KGHSH, LQKENI. The V segment lost 6 bases and the J segment 6 bases; nucleotides outside the gene matches: 11. The CDR3 here is CASSPIAGGGGNEQFF. CDR3 coding DNA: TGTGCCAGCTCGCCTATAGCGGGGGGCGGAGGCAATGAGCAGTTCTTC.

This clone was detected only a few times. V usage is TRBV24-1 and J usage is TRBJ2-2, with D unclear. CDR3 size: 15 residues. With 1 base removed from V and 5 bases from J, the gap between germline ends came to 10 bases. Germline assignment: CDR1 KGHDR and CDR2 SFDVKD. The CDR3 region has the DNA TGTGCCACCAGTGATTTCAGGCAATCTACCGGGGAGCTGTTTTTT. Protein product: CATSDFRQSTGELFF.

This rearrangement joins TRBV30 to TRBJ1-4; a weak D match, TRBD1 (6 bases). The CDR3 has 13 amino acids. Germline V gene data show CDR1 as GTSNPN and CDR2 as SVGIG (reference sequence). V was cut by 2 bases and J by 8 bases, with 12 bases left in between. CDR3 loop: CAWSPTQGEKLFF. In nucleotides, the CDR3 is TGTGCCTGGAGTCCGACACAGGGAGAAAAACTGTTTTTT.

This chain links TRBV13 with TRBJ2-7; 10 bases fit TRBD2. V shed 4 bases and J 2 bases; nucleotides not matched to a gene: 5. The germline CDR1 and CDR2 sequences are PRHDT and FYEKMQ (reference sequence). This CDR3 has 15 amino acids. The CDR3, as DNA: TGTGCCAGCAGCTACCGGACTAGCGGACCCTACGAGCAGTACTTC. It specifies CASSYRTSGPYEQYF.

V usage is TRBV6-5 and J usage is TRBJ1-1; D is possibly TRBD1 (5 bases). The CDR3 length is 14 residues. The germline V gene encodes CDR1 MNHEY and CDR2 SVGAGI. Trimming stripped 5 bases from V and 1 base from J, with 11 bases between. The CDR3 DNA reads TGTGCCAGCAGTACAAGACAGACGAACACTGAAGCTTTCTTT. The encoded protein is CASSTRQTNTEAFF.

CDR3: CASSLNRDYGYTF. The CDR3 region has the DNA TGCGCCAGCAGCTTGAACCGAGACTATGGCTACACCTTC. The rearrangement uses TRBV5-1 and TRBJ1-2; no firm D call. CDR3 size: 13 residues. Germline V gene lookup returns CDR1 SGHRS and CDR2 YFSETQ. Between the trimmed V and J ends, which lost 1 base and 3 bases, there was a span of 7 bases. The full variable domain, completed using reference TRBV5-1 and TRBJ1-2, is KAGVTQTPRYLIKTRGQQVTLSCSPISGHRSVSWYQQTPGQGLQFLFEYFSETQRNKGNFPGRFSGRQFSNSRSEMNVSTLELGDSALYLCASSLNRDYGYTFGSGTRLTVV.

This chain links TRBV7-2 with TRBJ1-1, with D perhaps matching TRBD1 (6 bases). Germline loops: CDR1 SGHTA, CDR2 FQGNSA. The length of the CDR3 is 13 residues. The V end lost 3 bases, the J end lost 4 bases, and 9 bases lay between the germline ends. The CDR3 is CASSFGGATEAFF. CDR3 DNA: TGTGCCAGCAGCTTCGGGGGGGCCACTGAAGCTTTCTTT.

The genes are TRBV4-2 and TRBJ2-3; TRBD2 matches at 10 bases. Germline CDR1 LGHNA, CDR2 YNFKEQ. The CDR3 covers 16 residues. The junction had 6 bases not matched to a gene; V was cut back by 0 bases and J by 6 bases. In DNA, the CDR3 is TGTGCCAGCAGCCAAGAGGCTAGCGGGGGCCGGGATACGCAGTATTTT. Its translation is CASSQEASGGRDTQYF.

V gene TRBV7-9 combines with J gene TRBJ1-4, with D possibly TRBD1 on 6 matching bases. Germline V gene lookup returns CDR1 SEHNR and CDR2 FQNEAQ (reference sequence). This CDR3 has 14 amino acids. V lost 2 bases and J lost 8, with 12 bases in between. The CDR3 DNA follows: TGTGCCAGCAGCTTAAGCAGGGGTAACGAAAAACTGTTTTTT. Translation gives CASSLSRGNEKLFF.

The rearrangement links TRBV3-1 (or the pseudogene TRBV3-2) to TRBJ1-2; D uncertain. Trimming cost V 0 bases and J 7 bases, with 12 bases left between them. Germline V gives CDR1 LGHDT, CDR2 YNNKEL (reference sequence). The CDR3 runs 14 residues. The CDR3 bases are TGTGCCAGCAGCCAAGAAACCGGAGGTTTTGGCTACACCTTC. Protein sequence: CASSQETGGFGYTF.

J is TRBJ2-7 and V is TRBV11-2, with D possibly TRBD2 on 6 matching bases. Germline CDR1 SGHAT, CDR2 FQNNGV. The germline V and J ends were trimmed by 0 bases and 5 bases, with 14 bases remaining between them. The CDR3 is made up of 15 amino acids. The CDR3 DNA reads as TGTGCCAGCAGCTTAGAATGGCGGGGTATCGACGAGCAGTACTTC. It specifies CASSLEWRGIDEQYF.

This chain connects TRBV6-5 to TRBJ2-7, with 10 bases fitting TRBD1. The CDR3 covers 14 residues. The germline CDR1 and CDR2 sequences are MNHEY and SVGAGI. Trimming cost V 3 bases and J 6 bases; bases outside gene matches: 5. In DNA, the CDR3 is TGTGCCAGCAGTTATTCGCGACAGGGGGCCGAGCAGTACTTC. It yields the protein CASSYSRQGAEQYF.

In this sample, this clone turned up once. The chain links TRBV5-8 to TRBJ2-5; TRBD2 aligns across 13 bases. The length of the CDR3 is 18 residues. The V gene end was trimmed by 0 bases and the J gene end by 2 bases; junction bases not matched to a gene: 7. Germline V gives CDR1 SGHTS, CDR2 YDEGEE. The CDR3 spells CASSLGLAGGRGQETQYF. CDR3 in DNA: TGTGCCAGCAGCTTGGGACTAGCGGGGGGTCGTGGACAAGAGACCCAGTACTTC.

The J gene is TRBJ2-7, the V gene TRBV3-1 (or the pseudogene TRBV3-2), with D unclear. CDR3 length: 10 residues. Deletions cut 5 bases from V and 9 bases from J, with 8 bases between. From germline, CDR1 is LGHDT and CDR2 YNNKEL (reference sequence). CDR3 in amino acids: CASSDDTQYF. In nucleotides, the CDR3 is TGTGCCAGCAGCGACGACACGCAGTACTTC.

The V call is TRBV3-1 (or the pseudogene TRBV3-2), the J call TRBJ1-1, with a tentative D call TRBD1 (6 bases). The CDR3 extends over 14 amino acids. Trimming stripped 2 bases from V and 4 bases from J, with 11 bases between. Germline CDR1 is LGHDT and CDR2 is YNNKEL (reference sequence). Here the CDR3 reads CASSQPGHFTEAFF. CDR3 in DNA: TGTGCCAGCAGCCAACCGGGACATTTCACTGAAGCTTTCTTT.

The chain has TRBV19 and TRBJ1-2; 8 nucleotides align to TRBD1. Germline CDR1 reads LNHDA; CDR2 reads SQIVND (reference sequence). V gave up 4 bases and J gave up 8 bases; unmatched junction bases: 15. The length of the CDR3 is 16 residues. The CDR3 spells CASSSLPLDRAKGYTF. The CDR3 bases are TGTGCCAGTAGTAGCCTCCCCCTGGACAGGGCAAAGGGCTACACCTTC.